This T cell receptor beta chain came from a study of blood T cell repertoires in COVID-19. The CDR3 totals 13 residues. CDR1 LGHNA and CDR2 YSLEER come from the germline V gene. J lost 6 bases, V lost 2 bases, and 4 bases had no gene match. The authors' processing: Scientists estimated how many nucleated cells there were by amplifying reference gene primers. Libraries were prepared by immunoSEQ multiplex PCR; TCRdb keeps only in-frame clonotypes and omits some of them. The V and J calls and clone size are taken from that table; D and trimming were inferred from the DNA. The repertoire holds roughly 150,000 clones, 83% seen once, with about 2% in the top ten.

The chain couples TRBV4-3 to TRBJ2-7, with 7 bases that match TRBD1. The sequencing sample was made of peripheral blood. This sequence was found in a woman of 80 years or more with acute or convalescent COVID-19. CDR3 residues: CASSQNRGREQYF. CDR3 in DNA: TGCGCCAGCAGCCAAAACAGGGGACGCGAGCAGTACTTC.